The 24 T cell receptor beta chains presented below share a single source sample, sequenced in a study of cytomegalovirus exposure and HLA in healthy donors. Both 60 Vbeta primers and 13 Jbeta primers went into the PCR. The repertoire was sequenced with immunoSEQ multiplex PCR; TCRdb's copy has only in-frame clones and lacks some. The repertoire consists of about 160,000 clones, with over 65% occurring once and the leading ten covering 7% to 7.5%. The material sequenced was PBMCs. These receptors were taken from a man aged 40-50 years in good health and CMV-seropositive.

V gene TRBV4-3 combines with J gene TRBJ1-1; 8 bases are a match to TRBD1. The germline gives CDR1 LGHNA, CDR2 YSLEER. Germline trimming cut 4 bases from V and 8 bases from J; bases unmatched to any gene: 9. The CDR3 spans 14 residues. As DNA, the CDR3 is TGCGCCAGCAGCCCTAGGACAGGGCGGCCCGAAGCTTTCTTT. This encodes CASSPRTGRPEAFF.

This clone was detected once. The chain employs TRBV9 and TRBJ2-3; 7 bases are a match to TRBD2. The CDR3 has 15 residues. V lost 2 bases, J lost 2 bases, and 5 bases stayed unmatched. Germline CDR1 and CDR2: SGDLS and YYNGEE. The CDR3 region has the DNA TGTGCCAGCAGCGTCGGGCGGGGGTTCACAGATACGCAGTATTTT. It yields the protein CASSVGRGFTDTQYF.

This chain uses TRBV25-1 with TRBJ2-3; a possible D gene is TRBD1 (6 bases). CDR3 length: 17 amino acids. Germline CDR1 is MGHDK and CDR2 is SYGVNS. Trimming removed 5 bases from V and 3 bases from J, with 21 bases in between. CDR3 protein: CASSPPRGRASTDTQYF. The CDR3 nucleotides read TGTGCCAGCAGTCCCCCCAGGGGCAGGGCATCTACAGATACGCAGTATTTT.

The rearrangement joins TRBV7-2 to TRBJ1-1; a possible D gene is TRBD1 (6 bases). The CDR3 is made up of 13 amino acids. The V gene's germline CDR1 is SGHTA and CDR2 FQGNSA. The ends were cut back, 10 bases at V and 1 base at J, with 13 bases in the middle. DNA of the CDR3: TGTGCCACGAAGGGGGTAGGGAACACTGAAGCTTTCTTT. Its translation is CATKGVGNTEAFF.

This clone was seen once. The V and J genes are TRBV4-1 and TRBJ1-2; 10 bases are a match to TRBD1. CDR1 and CDR2 from the germline V gene are MGHRA and YSYEKL. Losses at the gene ends were 0 bases for V and 7 bases for J; bases not matched to a gene: 5. The CDR3 length is 15 residues. The chain's CDR3 is CASSQDGRQGAGYTF. The CDR3 nucleotides read TGCGCCAGCAGCCAAGATGGGAGACAGGGGGCTGGCTACACCTTC.

The chain uses TRBV7-2 and TRBJ2-5, with D unclear. In germline, CDR1 is SGHTA, CDR2 FQGNSA. V was shortened by 6 bases and J by 2 bases, with 10 bases between the two germline ends. CDR3 length: 13 amino acids. CDR3 protein: CASRKIVQETQYF. In DNA, the CDR3 is TGTGCCAGCAGAAAGATAGTACAAGAGACCCAGTACTTC.

The V call is TRBV2, the J call TRBJ1-2; possible D gene TRBD1, 6 bases. The CDR3 spans 17 residues. Trimming stripped 2 bases from V and 8 bases from J, with 24 bases between. Germline loops: CDR1 SNHLY, CDR2 FYNNEI. The CDR3 bases are TGTGCCAGCAGTGAACATCAGGGGTCGATGACTTCGGGAGGCTACACCTTC. It specifies CASSEHQGSMTSGGYTF.

The chain has TRBV29-1 and TRBJ2-3, with 8 nucleotides matching TRBD1. CDR1 SQVTM and CDR2 ANQGSEA come from the germline V gene. V was pared by 0 bases and J by 9 bases, with 11 bases of the junction left unmatched. The CDR3 sequence is 15 residues long. CDR3 DNA: TGCAGCGTTGAAGATAGCGGTGGGGCAGGGGGCACGCAGTATTTT. Its protein is CSVEDSGGAGGTQYF.

This sequence joins TRBV18 and TRBJ2-7; D might be TRBD2 (6 bases). Trimming took off 2 bases at V and 7 bases at J, with 6 bases between the two ends. Germline-derived CDR1 and CDR2 are KGHSH and LQKENI. The CDR3 contains 11 residues. For the CDR3, the DNA is TGTGCCAGCTCACCAGGAGGGGAGCAGTACTTC. Its protein is CASSPGGEQYF.

This rearrangement joins TRBV5-6 to TRBJ2-1; D not resolved. The CDR3 is made up of 16 amino acids. Germline V CDR1 and CDR2: SGHDT, YYEEEE. V lost 1 base to trimming and J lost 2 bases, with 13 bases between them. The CDR3 nucleotides are TGTGCCAGCAGCTTGCCCCGACTGTCAGCCTACAATGAGCAGTTCTTC. Its translation: CASSLPRLSAYNEQFF.

This clone was seen more than once but under ten times. The DNA for the CDR3 is TGTGCCTGGAGTGCCCCCGGGCAGGGGAGAAGCTACACCTTC. It encodes CAWSAPGQGRSYTF. The chain links TRBV30 to TRBJ1-2; the D gene is possibly TRBD1 (6 bases). The CDR3 spans 14 residues. Germline CDR1 GTSNPN, CDR2 SVGIG (reference sequence). Trimming pared 1 base from V and 9 bases from J, leaving 18 bases between. The complete variable domain, with remaining parts taken from reference TRBV30 and TRBJ1-2, reads SQTIHQWPATLVQPVGSPLSLECTVEGTSNPNLYWYRQAAGRGLQLLFYSVGIGQISSEVPQNLSASRPQDRQFILSSKKLLLSDSGFYLCAWSAPGQGRSYTFGSGTRLTVV.

This clone turned up a few times. The CDR3 loop reads CASSNQGSTDTQYF. The CDR3 coding sequence is TGTGCCAGCAGCAATCAGGGTAGCACAGATACGCAGTATTTT. The chain is built from TRBV7-2 and TRBJ2-3, with a possible D match to TRBD1 (5 bases). The CDR3 covers 14 residues. The ends were cut back, 5 bases at V and 0 bases at J, with 9 bases in the middle. Germline lookup yields CDR1 SGHTA and CDR2 FQGNSA.

J is TRBJ1-6 and V is TRBV7-2; 8 bases line up with TRBD1. The junction had 6 bases not matched to a gene; V was cut back by 5 bases and J by 6 bases. From germline, CDR1 is SGHTA and CDR2 FQGNSA. The CDR3 runs to 15 residues. CDR3 in DNA: TGTGCCAGCAGCCAGGCGACAGGGGTTAATTCACCCCTCCACTTT. Translated: CASSQATGVNSPLHF.

The chain employs TRBV4-3 and TRBJ2-4; 7 nucleotides align to TRBD1. This CDR3 region has 19 residues. Germline V gene sequence: CDR1 LGHNA, CDR2 YSLEER. The V and J ends lost 1 base and 3 bases, in that order; junction bases with no gene match: 15. The CDR3 region has the DNA TGCGCCAGCAGCCAAGGCACGGGACAGTATTTTTTCGACAAAAACATTCAGTACTTC. Protein product: CASSQGTGQYFFDKNIQYF.

V usage is TRBV9 and J usage is TRBJ1-3; D might be TRBD1 (5 bases). Germline V gene sequence: CDR1 SGDLS, CDR2 YYNGEE. Trimming removed 0 bases from V and 2 bases from J, with 15 bases in between. This CDR3 comprises 17 residues. The CDR3 loop is CASSVEYPGIAGNTIYF. The CDR3 DNA follows: TGTGCCAGCAGCGTAGAGTACCCAGGGATCGCTGGAAACACCATATATTTT.

The CDR3 DNA is TGCGCCAGCAGCTTAGGTCAGGGATACGGCGGGGAGCTGTTTTTT. This codes for CASSLGQGYGGELFF. The chain employs TRBV5-1 and TRBJ2-2; a weak D match, TRBD1 (5 bases). The V gene's germline CDR1 is SGHRS and CDR2 YFSETQ. V gave up 2 bases and J gave up 7 bases, with 15 bases separating them. The CDR3 sequence is 15 residues long.

This clone showed up just a few times. The chain combines TRBV7-2 with TRBJ2-5, with a weak D call TRBD2 (5 bases). The J call may not be correct, given that the DNA end is closer to TRBJ2-7. The CDR3 spans 14 residues. Germline-derived CDR1 and CDR2 are SGHTA and FQGNSA. CDR3 DNA: TGTGCCAGCAGCTCCCTGGGGAGCTCCTACGAGCAGTACTTC. Translating it yields CASSSLGSSYEQYF.

The V gene is TRBV25-1, the J gene TRBJ2-1; 11 positions match TRBD1. Germline V gives CDR1 MGHDK, CDR2 SYGVNS. With V trimmed by 3 bases and J by 7 bases, 5 bases remained unmatched. The CDR3 sequence is 15 residues long. DNA of the CDR3: TGTGCCAGCAGTGACTTCGGGACAGGGGGTAATGAGCAGTTCTTC. Encoded protein: CASSDFGTGGNEQFF.

The J gene is TRBJ2-5, the V gene TRBV6-1; D is uncertain. The germline gives CDR1 MNHNS, CDR2 SASEGT. Trimming took off 4 bases at V and 1 base at J, with 7 bases between the two ends. The CDR3 sequence is 13 residues long. The CDR3, as DNA: TGTGCCAGCAGTGTGCTAGGCCAAGAGACCCAGTACTTC. Protein sequence: CASSVLGQETQYF.

The chain recombines TRBV19 with TRBJ1-2; 7 nucleotides align to TRBD1. Germline V gives CDR1 LNHDA, CDR2 SQIVND (reference sequence). The CDR3 is made up of 13 amino acids. With 6 bases clipped from V and 4 bases from J, the junction kept 5 bases outside the gene matches. The CDR3 here is CASRHRGPYGYTF. The CDR3 DNA follows: TGTGCCAGTAGGCACAGGGGTCCCTATGGCTACACCTTC.

The CDR3 nucleotides are TGTGCCAGCAGCTTCAGGGGAAAACTGTTTTTT. Its translation: CASSFRGKLFF. The chain couples TRBV5-8 to TRBJ1-4, with D perhaps TRBD1 (6 bases). Germline loops: CDR1 SGHTS, CDR2 YDEGEE. The CDR3 covers 11 residues. Trimming stripped 2 bases from V and 10 bases from J, with 6 bases between.

J is TRBJ2-7 and V is TRBV7-3, with a weak D call TRBD1 (6 bases). This CDR3 comprises 15 residues. V was shortened by 1 base and J by 3 bases, with 13 bases between the two germline ends. CDR1 SGHTA and CDR2 FQGTGA come from the germline V gene. The chain's CDR3 is CASSLSGRGVYEQYF. The CDR3 DNA is TGTGCCAGCAGCTTAAGCGGCAGGGGTGTCTACGAGCAGTACTTC. Filled out from reference TRBV7-3 and TRBJ2-7, the complete variable domain reads GAGVSQTPSNKVTEKGKYVELRCDPISGHTALYWYRQSLGQGPEFLIYFQGTGAADDSGLPNDRFFAVRPEGSVSTLKIQRTERGDSAVYLCASSLSGRGVYEQYFGPGTRLTVT.

This clone showed up just once. The chain recombines TRBV7-9 with TRBJ1-2; D perhaps matches TRBD1 (6 bases). The CDR3 loop spans 15 amino acids. In germline, CDR1 is SEHNR, CDR2 FQNEAQ (reference sequence). Between the trimmed V and J ends, which lost 0 bases and 4 bases, there was a span of 12 bases. The DNA for the CDR3 is TGTGCCAGCAGCTTAGCGGGGACAAAGTCCTATGGCTACACCTTC. Protein sequence: CASSLAGTKSYGYTF.

This clone was observed a few times. The chain links TRBV6-5 to TRBJ2-7; 7 bases line up with TRBD1. Looked up from germline, CDR1 is MNHEY and CDR2 is SVGAGI. The length of the CDR3 is 12 residues. V trimming: 6 bases; J trimming: 5 bases; junction bases outside the gene matches: 4. Written as DNA, the CDR3 is TGTGCCAGCAGCCAAACAGGGGACGAGCAGTACTTC. This translates into CASSQTGDEQYF.